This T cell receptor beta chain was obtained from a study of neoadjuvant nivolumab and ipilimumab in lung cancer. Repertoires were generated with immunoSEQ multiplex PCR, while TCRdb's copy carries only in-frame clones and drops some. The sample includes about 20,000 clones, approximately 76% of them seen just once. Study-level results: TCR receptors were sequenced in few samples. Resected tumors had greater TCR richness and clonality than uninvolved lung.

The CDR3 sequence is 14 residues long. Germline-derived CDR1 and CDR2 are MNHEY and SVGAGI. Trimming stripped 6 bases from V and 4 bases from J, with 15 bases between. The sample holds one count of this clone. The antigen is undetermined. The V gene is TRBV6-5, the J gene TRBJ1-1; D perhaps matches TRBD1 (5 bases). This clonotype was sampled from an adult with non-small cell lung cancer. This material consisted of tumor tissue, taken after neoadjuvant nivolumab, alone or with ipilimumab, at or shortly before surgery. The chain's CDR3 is CASRTDGGGTEAFF. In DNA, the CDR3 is TGTGCCAGCAGAACAGATGGGGGTGGCACTGAAGCTTTCTTT.